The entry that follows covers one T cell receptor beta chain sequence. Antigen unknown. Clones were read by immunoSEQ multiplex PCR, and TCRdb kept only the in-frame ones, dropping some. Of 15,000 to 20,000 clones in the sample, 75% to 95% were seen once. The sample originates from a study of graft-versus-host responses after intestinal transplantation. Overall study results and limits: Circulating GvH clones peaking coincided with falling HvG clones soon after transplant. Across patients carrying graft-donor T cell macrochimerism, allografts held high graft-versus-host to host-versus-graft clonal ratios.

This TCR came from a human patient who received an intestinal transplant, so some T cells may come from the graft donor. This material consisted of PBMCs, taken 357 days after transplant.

CDR3: CASSPEPHNIQYF. CDR3 DNA sequence: TGCGCCAGCAGCCCCGAACCCCACAACATTCAGTACTTC. The V call is TRBV4-1, the J call TRBJ2-4; D gene ambiguous. V lost 4 bases and J lost 7, with 11 bases in between. Germline loops: CDR1 MGHRA, CDR2 YSYEKL. This CDR3 is 13 amino acids long.